The 12 T cell receptor beta chains listed next were all sequenced from one sample in a study of a mutant IDH1 vaccine in newly diagnosed glioma. Libraries were prepared by immunoSEQ multiplex PCR; TCRdb keeps only in-frame clonotypes and omits some of them. The sample consists of tens of thousands of clones, 78% of them appearing once. No antigen is known for these receptors. Time point defined: week 23, last vaccination. The study gave 300 ug of mutant IDH1 20-mer peptide per vaccine dose, with topical imiquimod. The sample was PBMCs, taken from a glioma patient whose treatment included an IDH1 peptide vaccine. All receptors derive from a woman aged 40 to 50 with glioma. Some clones in this sample may be carry-over from other donors' samples.

The V and J genes are TRBV6-5 and TRBJ2-1; no clear D. Trimming removed 4 bases at V and 9 bases at J, with 10 bases between. The CDR3 totals 12 residues. CDR1 and CDR2 from the germline V gene are MNHEY and SVGAGI. The chain's CDR3 is CASSFPGGEQFF. DNA of the CDR3: TGTGCCAGCAGTTTCCCGGGTGGTGAGCAGTTCTTC.

The chain recombines TRBV18 with TRBJ1-1, with no clear D. CDR1 is KGHSH and CDR2 is LQKENI in the germline V gene. Trimming cost V 3 bases and J 6 bases, with 17 bases left between them. This CDR3 has 15 residues. CDR3 DNA: TGTGCCAGCTCACCCCCCTCAAGGTCGATCGCTGAAGCTTTCTTT. Amino acids: CASSPPSRSIAEAFF.

The sample holds a few counts of this clone. J is TRBJ2-2 and V is TRBV2; D remains ambiguous. The germline V and J ends were trimmed by 5 bases and 0 bases, with 4 bases remaining between them. Germline CDR1 SNHLY, CDR2 FYNNEI. The CDR3 contains 13 residues. For the CDR3, the DNA is TGTGCCAGCAGTCTTGCGAACACCGGGGAGCTGTTTTTT. Protein product: CASSLANTGELFF.

V and J are TRBV5-6 and TRBJ1-5; 8 bases are a match to TRBD1. The CDR3 has 15 amino acids. The V and J ends lost 4 bases and 6 bases, in that order; junction bases with no gene match: 9. CDR1 and CDR2 (germline): SGHDT, YYEEEE. The DNA for the CDR3 is TGTGCCAGCAGCACGACAGGGGTTGGTGGTCAGCCCCAGCATTTT. Translating gives CASSTTGVGGQPQHF.

To note about this clone: The same CDR3 arises from other DNA sequences in this sample as well. The chain combines TRBV7-2 with TRBJ1-1; D not certain. The CDR3 covers 12 residues. Trimming removed 2 bases at V and 2 bases at J, with 3 bases between. Germline V gene sequence: CDR1 SGHTA, CDR2 FQGNSA. The CDR3 loop reads CASSLSNTEAFF. CDR3 bases: TGTGCCAGCAGCTTATCCAACACTGAAGCTTTCTTT. Drawing the rest from reference TRBV7-2 and TRBJ1-1, the complete variable domain is GAGVSQSPSNKVTEKGKDVELRCDPISGHTALYWYRQSLGQGLEFLIYFQGNSAPDKSGLPSDRFSAERTGGSVSTLTIQRTQQEDSAVYLCASSLSNTEAFFGQGTRLTVV.

Here the CDR3 DNA reads TGTGCCAGCACTATATCCGGGGGTGGGGCCAACGTCCTGACTTTC. Its translation is CASTISGGGANVLTF. The V and J genes are TRBV2 and TRBJ2-6; the D gene is possibly TRBD2 (6 bases). There are 15 residues in the CDR3. Trimming shortened V by 7 bases and J by 3 bases, and 13 bases separated the two germline ends. CDR1 and CDR2 (germline): SNHLY, FYNNEI.

J is TRBJ2-1 and V is TRBV29-1, with D maybe TRBD2 (6 bases). Trimming removed 4 bases from V and 4 bases from J, with 17 bases in between. This CDR3 has 15 residues. Germline V lookup: CDR1 SQVTM, CDR2 ANQGSEA. The CDR3 here is CSVVFRDSLYNEQFF. The CDR3 DNA reads TGCAGCGTTGTGTTCCGGGACTCGCTATACAATGAGCAGTTCTTC.

The CDR3 loop reads CSVRRGPNEQFF. The CDR3 region has the DNA TGCAGCGTCCGCAGGGGCCCCAATGAGCAGTTCTTC. This rearrangement joins TRBV29-1 to TRBJ2-1; possibly TRBD1 for D (6 bases). The CDR3 has 12 amino acids. The germline V and J ends were trimmed by 6 bases and 6 bases, with 12 bases remaining between them. CDR1 and CDR2 from the germline V gene are SQVTM and ANQGSEA.

This chain joins TRBV30 and TRBJ2-2, with a weak D call TRBD2 (5 bases). The CDR3 length is 14 residues. Germline V CDR1 and CDR2: GTSNPN, SVGIG (reference sequence). V was trimmed by 3 bases and J by 1 base, leaving 9 bases between them. The CDR3 protein is CAWRGRVNTGELFF. The CDR3 DNA reads TGTGCCTGGAGGGGGAGAGTGAACACCGGGGAGCTGTTTTTT.

This clone was seen once. The chain carries TRBV28 and TRBJ1-1; possibly TRBD1 for D (6 bases). The CDR3 loop spans 15 amino acids. Deletions cut 1 base from V and 5 bases from J, with 14 bases between. Germline V lookup: CDR1 MDHEN, CDR2 SYDVKM. Here the CDR3 reads CASSLLGGPVTEAFF. Here the CDR3 DNA reads TGTGCCAGCAGTTTATTGGGGGGCCCCGTTACTGAAGCTTTCTTT. Complete variable domain (other parts from reference TRBV28 and TRBJ1-1): DVKVTQSSRYLVKRTGEKVFLECVQDMDHENMFWYRQDPGLGLRLIYFSYDVKMKEKGDIPEGYSVSREKKERFSLILESASTNQTSMYLCASSLLGGPVTEAFFGQGTRLTVV.

The V and J genes are TRBV27 and TRBJ2-7; the match to TRBD1 covers 9 bases. CDR3 length: 14 residues. The germline V gene encodes CDR1 MNHEY and CDR2 SMNVEV (reference sequence). The trim removed 2 bases at V and 4 bases at J, leaving 3 bases unmatched. CDR3 residues: CASSLEGQGYEQYF. The CDR3 coding sequence is TGTGCCAGCAGTTTAGAGGGACAGGGTTACGAGCAGTACTTC.

V and J are TRBV19 and TRBJ1-2; TRBD1 aligns across 7 bases. V was clipped by 4 bases and J by 4 bases; unmatched bases: 9. Germline CDR1 LNHDA, CDR2 SQIVND (reference sequence). CDR3 length: 15 amino acids. The CDR3 sequence: CASSTLLRDSYGYTF. Here the CDR3 DNA reads TGTGCCAGTAGTACTCTATTACGGGACAGCTATGGCTACACCTTC.